The clone carrying this TCR beta chain was observed a single time. The ends lost 4 bases at V and 0 bases at J; junction bases unmatched: 5. CDR3 length equals 15 residues. CDR1 is SQVTM, CDR2 ANQGSEA, per germline. This entry is derived from a study of blood T cell repertoires in COVID-19. As for the study in general: Italy, Spain and the United States were the sources of the convalescent and acute COVID-19 samples. In each case, the material was cDNA or gDNA derived from T cells, B-cell-depleted T cells, or PBMCs.

Authors' processing steps: Amplified reference gene primers provided the basis for estimating nucleated cell counts. Some clones are missing from TCRdb's copy, which holds only in-frame ones; the method was immunoSEQ multiplex PCR. The V and J calls and clone size are taken from that table; D and trimming were inferred from the DNA. Here the sample spans about 260,000 clones, about 86% being singletons. The clonotype originates from a man aged 25-45 years with active or convalescent COVID-19. Material: peripheral blood. The chain uses TRBV29-1 and TRBJ1-4; TRBD1 matches at 7 bases. Here the CDR3 DNA reads TGCAGCGTTGCGGGACAGATAGCAACTAATGAAAAACTGTTTTTT. Protein sequence: CSVAGQIATNEKLFF.